The 18 T cell receptor beta chains listed next were all sequenced from one sample in a study of T cell repertoires in cytomegalovirus infection. No antigens are known for them. In TCRdb, the reads were re-called with MiXCR into one record per CDR3 protein. The repertoire holds more than 45,000 distinct CDR3 sequences, about a third seen once, with 60% to 80% in the top ten. Sequenced material: PBMCs, sequenced either directly or after in vitro stimulation (not recorded which). The receptors come from a human donor in good health (CMV status not recorded). Some clones in this sample may be carry-over from other donors' samples.

The sample holds many counts of this clonotype. This chain uses TRBV12-3 or TRBV12-4 with TRBJ1-3; tentatively, D is TRBD1 (5 bases). This CDR3 contains 18 residues. Trimming cost V 3 bases and J 4 bases, with 22 bases left between them. The CDR3 spells CASSFGINGAHTGNTIYF. In nucleotides, the CDR3 is TGTGCCAGCAGTTTTGGGATTAATGGGGCGCATACAGGAAACACCATATATTTT.

At least ten counts were recorded for this clonotype. V is TRBV7-8 and J is TRBJ1-5, with D perhaps TRBD1 (5 bases). Germline values: CDR1 SGHVS, CDR2 FQNEAQ. This CDR3 spans 15 amino acids. Trimming removed 5 bases from V and 6 bases from J, with 17 bases in between. For the CDR3, the DNA is TGTGCCAGCAGCCAAATATTCACAGGAGGTCAGCCCCAGCATTTT. This translates into CASSQIFTGGQPQHF.

V gene TRBV19 combines with J gene TRBJ2-1; D unclear. V was clipped by 3 bases and J by 5 bases, with 17 bases between them. The CDR3 runs to 16 residues. Germline loops: CDR1 LNHDA, CDR2 SQIVND (reference sequence). The CDR3 reads CASSIKSLSVNNEQFF. The CDR3 coding sequence is TGTGCCAGTAGTATTAAGTCCCTCTCCGTTAACAATGAGCAGTTCTTC.

This clonotype was observed at least ten times. The chain carries TRBV7-2 and TRBJ2-1, with 12 nucleotides matching TRBD2. The V gene's germline CDR1 is SGHTA and CDR2 FQGNSA. The CDR3 loop spans 15 amino acids. V lost 2 bases and J lost 9; bases outside the gene matches: 5. The CDR3 loop is CASSLRTSGTAEQFF. As DNA, the CDR3 is TGTGCCAGCAGCTTAAGGACTAGCGGGACTGCTGAGCAGTTCTTC.

V is TRBV7-2 and J is TRBJ1-2; D is ambiguous. Germline CDR1 is SGHTA and CDR2 is FQGNSA. The CDR3 is 11 residues long. Trimming took off 4 bases at V and 3 bases at J, with 3 bases between the two ends. This CDR3 reads CASSYYYGYTF. The CDR3 DNA reads as TGTGCCAGCAGCTATTACTATGGCTACACCTTC.

This clonotype occurred a few times. V is TRBV7-2 and J is TRBJ1-1; 7 bases agree with TRBD1. The CDR3 has 13 residues. Trimming removed 5 bases from V and 7 bases from J; junction bases left unmatched: 7. Germline V gene lookup returns CDR1 SGHTA and CDR2 FQGNSA. The CDR3 DNA reads TGTGCCAGCAGCAAAACACAGGGGATTGAAGCTTTCTTT. This translates into CASSKTQGIEAFF.

For the CDR3, the DNA is TGTGCCAGCAGCTTAGGACTAGATCAGGACGTGCAGTTCTTC. The encoded protein is CASSLGLDQDVQFF. V gene TRBV7-6 combines with J gene TRBJ2-1, with D possibly TRBD2 on 6 matching bases. This CDR3 contains 14 residues. The germline gives CDR1 SGHVS, CDR2 FNYEAQ. V shed 1 base and J shed 12 bases, with 16 bases lying between them.

The CDR3 region has the DNA TGCAGTGCTAGAGATCTTTTTCTAGCGGGGGGCCCAAACGAGCAGTACTTC. It yields the protein CSARDLFLAGGPNEQYF. J is TRBJ2-7 and V is TRBV20-1; TRBD2 matches at 11 bases. Per the germline V gene, CDR1 is DFQATT and CDR2 is SNEGSKA (reference sequence). The CDR3 is made up of 17 amino acids. Trimming took 0 bases from V and 5 from J; bases not matched to a gene: 12.

This clonotype appeared a few times. The gene calls are TRBV7-9 and TRBJ1-1; D gene uncertain. Germline CDR1 reads SEHNR; CDR2 reads FQNEAQ (reference sequence). The V gene lost 5 bases and the J gene lost 2 bases, with 15 bases spanning the gap. There are 15 residues in the CDR3. Here the CDR3 reads CASSPPPPFNTEAFF. The CDR3 DNA reads as TGTGCCAGCAGCCCCCCCCCCCCGTTTAACACTGAAGCTTTCTTT. Complete variable domain (other parts from reference TRBV7-9 and TRBJ1-1): DTGVSQNPRHKITKRGQNVTFRCDPISEHNRLYWYRQTLGQGPEFLTYFQNEAQLEKSRLLSDRFSAERPKGSFSTLEIQRTEQGDSAMYLCASSPPPPFNTEAFFGQGTRLTVV.

This clonotype was found once. This rearrangement joins TRBV5-5 to TRBJ2-3; D uncertain. Per germline, CDR1 SGHKS and CDR2 YYEKEE (reference sequence). The CDR3 extends over 12 amino acids. V was trimmed by 3 bases and J by 4 bases, leaving 6 bases between them. DNA for the CDR3: TGTGCCAGCAGCTACGGTCCAGATACGCAGTATTTT. Its translation: CASSYGPDTQYF.

The J gene is TRBJ2-1, the V gene TRBV4-1, with TRBD2 identical over 11 bases. CDR1 and CDR2 (germline): MGHRA, YSYEKL. This CDR3 region has 16 residues. V lost 2 bases to trimming and J lost 4 bases; unmatched junction nucleotides: 4. CDR3 sequence (DNA): TGCGCCAGCAGCCAACTGGGACTAGCGGAATACAATGAGCAGTTCTTC. As protein: CASSQLGLAEYNEQFF.

In its sample, this clonotype was seen a few times. V and J are TRBV28 and TRBJ2-7, with D perhaps given as TRBD1 or TRBD2 (5 bases each). The CDR3 consists of 14 residues. Trimming stripped 7 bases from V and 3 bases from J, with 16 bases between. The germline V gene encodes CDR1 MDHEN and CDR2 SYDVKM. Here the CDR3 DNA reads TGTGCCAGCAATGAACCCGGGACGAGCTACGAGCAGTACTTC. Residues: CASNEPGTSYEQYF.

This chain uses TRBV7-9 with TRBJ2-1; 7 bases are shared with TRBD2. Germline assignment: CDR1 SEHNR and CDR2 FQNEAQ (reference sequence). J lost 2 bases, V lost 3 bases, and 10 bases had no gene match. This CDR3 has 17 amino acids. The DNA of the CDR3 is TGTGCCAGCAGCTTCGGGCGGCCAGGGAGGGCCTACAATGAGCAGTTCTTC. This codes for CASSFGRPGRAYNEQFF.

This clonotype has just a few counts. This chain uses TRBV4-1 with TRBJ1-1, with 7 bases identical to TRBD1. Germline V lookup: CDR1 MGHRA, CDR2 YSYEKL. The trim removed 5 bases at V and 1 base at J, leaving 16 bases unmatched. The CDR3 is 18 residues long. The CDR3 sequence: CASSSLLIGGWPNTEAFF. The CDR3 DNA follows: TGCGCCAGCAGCTCCTTGTTAATAGGGGGCTGGCCGAACACTGAAGCTTTCTTT.

V and J are TRBV5-1 and TRBJ1-1; D gene uncertain. The CDR3 loop spans 15 amino acids. CDR1 SGHRS and CDR2 YFSETQ come from the germline V gene. V dropped 2 bases and J dropped 3 bases, with 14 bases sitting between them. In nucleotides, the CDR3 is TGCGCCAGCAGCTTCCGTTGGGGTTCGGACACTGAAGCTTTCTTT. This gives the protein CASSFRWGSDTEAFF. Combining the CDR3 with reference TRBV5-1 and TRBJ1-1 gives the whole variable domain KAGVTQTPRYLIKTRGQQVTLSCSPISGHRSVSWYQQTPGQGLQFLFEYFSETQRNKGNFPGRFSGRQFSNSRSEMNVSTLELGDSALYLCASSFRWGSDTEAFFGQGTRLTVV.

This clonotype was detected only a few times. As DNA, the CDR3 is TGTGCCAGCAGCAACGGGGACGGGAGCAATCAGCCCCAGCATTTT. It codes for CASSNGDGSNQPQHF. V is TRBV7-9 and J is TRBJ1-5; a weak D match, TRBD1 (5 bases). Per germline, CDR1 SEHNR and CDR2 FQNEAQ (reference sequence). This CDR3 comprises 15 residues. Trimming shortened V by 5 bases and J by 1 base, and 12 bases separated the two germline ends.

The rearrangement joins TRBV28 to TRBJ1-1; D unresolved. Germline lookup yields CDR1 MDHEN and CDR2 SYDVKM. CDR3 length: 14 residues. V lost 1 base and J lost 4, with 10 bases in between. CDR3 region: CASSLFGVPTEAFF. CDR3 coding DNA: TGTGCCAGCAGTTTATTCGGGGTCCCCACTGAAGCTTTCTTT.

This clonotype has more than one count but fewer than ten. The rearrangement joins TRBV6-1 to TRBJ1-1; tentatively, D is TRBD1 (6 bases). Germline CDR1 MNHNS, CDR2 SASEGT. The CDR3 contains 14 residues. V lost 6 bases and J 0 bases, leaving 11 bases between the germline ends. The CDR3 DNA sequence: TGTGCCAGCAGAGCACAGGGTCTGAACACTGAAGCTTTCTTT. Protein: CASRAQGLNTEAFF.